These 13 T cell receptor beta chains came from one sample sequenced in a study of blood T cell repertoires in COVID-19. Clones were read by immunoSEQ multiplex PCR, and TCRdb kept only the in-frame ones, dropping some. Among over 150,000 clones listed, roughly nine tenths were seen once. Sequencing was done on a sample of peripheral blood. These receptors were taken from a man aged 70 or older with active or convalescent COVID-19.

This rearrangement joins TRBV4-2 to TRBJ2-7; 9 bases agree with TRBD1. Germline CDR1 reads LGHNA; CDR2 reads YNFKEQ. The CDR3 has 14 residues. V shed 3 bases and J 6 bases; nucleotides not matched to a gene: 6. CDR3 nucleotide sequence: TGTGCCAGCAGCCAGCCGGGACAGGGCCCCGAGCAGTACTTC. It yields the protein CASSQPGQGPEQYF.

The CDR3 DNA reads TGTGCCAGCAGTGAATCATGGAGCGGGGGCGGCGATGAGCAGTTCTTC. Protein sequence: CASSESWSGGGDEQFF. The chain joins TRBV25-1 to TRBJ2-1, with 8 bases identical to TRBD2. The germline V gene encodes CDR1 MGHDK and CDR2 SYGVNS. The CDR3 is 16 amino acids. The ends lost 1 base at V and 8 bases at J; junction bases unmatched: 10.

The chain has TRBV4-1 and TRBJ1-2; possible D gene TRBD1, 6 bases. Trimming removed 1 base from V and 3 bases from J, with 9 bases in between. The CDR3 totals 14 residues. The germline CDR1 and CDR2 sequences are MGHRA and YSYEKL. The CDR3 reads CASSQADRYYGYTF. CDR3 nucleotides: TGCGCCAGCAGCCAAGCCGACAGGTACTATGGCTACACCTTC.

The chain joins TRBV6-2 or TRBV6-3 to TRBJ2-3; TRBD2 aligns across 8 bases. The CDR3 consists of 18 residues. The V segment lost 3 bases and the J segment 1 base; nucleotides outside the gene matches: 12. Germline V gene lookup returns CDR1 MNHEY and CDR2 SVGEGT. The CDR3 DNA reads TGTGCCAGCAGTTATGACGGGGGGGCCTCGTTGGGCACAGATACGCAGTATTTT. Amino acids: CASSYDGGASLGTDTQYF.

This clone was observed a handful of times. The V call is TRBV6-1, the J call TRBJ1-2; D is undetermined. The germline V gene encodes CDR1 MNHNS and CDR2 SASEGT. Trimming removed 2 bases at V and 7 bases at J, with 8 bases between. The CDR3 length is 12 residues. The CDR3 sequence is CASSETESGYTF. For the CDR3, the DNA is TGTGCCAGCAGTGAAACAGAGTCTGGCTACACCTTC.

This chain uses TRBV6-2 or TRBV6-3 with TRBJ1-6; no definite D call. Germline V gene lookup returns CDR1 MNHEY and CDR2 SVGEGT. There are 13 residues in the CDR3. Trimming took off 2 bases at V and 12 bases at J, with 11 bases between the two ends. CDR3 in amino acids: CASSYVEERPLHF. Here the CDR3 DNA reads TGTGCCAGCAGTTACGTAGAGGAGAGACCCCTCCACTTT.

V and J are TRBV5-5 and TRBJ2-5; possibly TRBD1 for D (6 bases). Germline lookup yields CDR1 SGHKS and CDR2 YYEKEE (reference sequence). The CDR3 runs to 17 residues. Trimming stripped 0 bases from V and 0 bases from J, with 15 bases between. CDR3 sequence: CASSLGPGGGYQETQYF. CDR3 bases: TGTGCCAGCAGCTTGGGACCTGGGGGCGGGTACCAAGAGACCCAGTACTTC. Complete variable domain (other parts from reference TRBV5-5 and TRBJ2-5): DAGVTQSPTHLIKTRGQQVTLRCSPISGHKSVSWYQQVLGQGPQFIFQYYEKEERGRGNFPDRFSARQFPNYSSELNVNALLLGDSALYLCASSLGPGGGYQETQYFGPGTRLLVL.

This clone was seen just once. The chain recombines TRBV2 with TRBJ1-1; weak D call: TRBD1 (6 bases). The CDR3 is 14 amino acids. The germline gives CDR1 SNHLY, CDR2 FYNNEI. Trimming shortened V by 8 bases and J by 2 bases, and 15 bases separated the two germline ends. CDR3 sequence reads: CASRGRGANTEAFF. The CDR3 region has the DNA TGTGCCAGCCGGGGTCGGGGGGCAAACACTGAAGCTTTCTTT. The variable domain in full, completed from reference TRBV2 and TRBJ1-1, reads EPEVTQTPSHQVTQMGQEVILRCVPISNHLYFYWYRQILGQKVEFLVSFYNNEISEKSEIFDDQFSVERPDGSNFTLKIRSTKLEDSAMYFCASRGRGANTEAFFGQGTRLTVV.

This chain's CDR3 is CASSLRQGGSYNSPLHF. The CDR3, as DNA: TGTGCCAGCAGTTTAAGGCAGGGTGGCTCCTATAATTCACCCCTCCACTTT. This chain uses TRBV27 with TRBJ1-6, with D maybe TRBD1 (5 bases). Between the trimmed V and J ends, which lost 2 bases and 0 bases, there was a span of 11 bases. CDR3 length: 17 amino acids. Germline lookup yields CDR1 MNHEY and CDR2 SMNVEV (reference sequence).

The chain has TRBV18 and TRBJ1-1, with 9 nucleotides matching TRBD1. Trimming at V came to 3 bases and at J to 5 bases, leaving 16 bases not matched to a gene. CDR1 and CDR2 from the germline V gene are KGHSH and LQKENI. This CDR3 comprises 18 residues. CDR3 in amino acids: CASSPGTGLFSIFTEAFF. DNA for the CDR3: TGTGCCAGCTCACCTGGGACAGGGTTGTTCTCGATTTTTACTGAAGCTTTCTTT.

The chain recombines TRBV28 with TRBJ2-5; 7 nucleotides match TRBD2. CDR3 length: 14 amino acids. J lost 1 base, V lost 7 bases, and 6 bases had no gene match. CDR1 MDHEN and CDR2 SYDVKM come from the germline V gene. CDR3 residues: CASTIGGSQETQYF. In nucleotides, the CDR3 is TGTGCCAGCACCATCGGGGGGAGCCAAGAGACCCAGTACTTC.

V gene TRBV5-6 combines with J gene TRBJ2-7, with 11 nucleotides matching TRBD2. This CDR3 spans 16 amino acids. The V gene end was trimmed by 4 bases and the J gene end by 3 bases; junction bases not matched to a gene: 9. Germline loops: CDR1 SGHDT, CDR2 YYEEEE. The CDR3: CASSVLTSGGFYEQYF. The CDR3 DNA reads TGTGCCAGCAGCGTCCTAACTAGCGGGGGTTTCTACGAGCAGTACTTC.

The chain combines TRBV7-3 with TRBJ2-7; 10 nucleotides agree with TRBD1. Trimming cost V 5 bases and J 3 bases; bases outside gene matches: 7. The CDR3 is made up of 15 amino acids. Per the germline V gene, CDR1 is SGHTA and CDR2 is FQGTGA. The CDR3 loop reads CASSKGQGTLYEQYF. CDR3 bases: TGTGCCAGCAGCAAGGGACAGGGGACACTCTACGAGCAGTACTTC.